These T cell receptor beta chains were read from a single sample in a study of T cells in Graves' hyperthyroidism and ophthalmopathy. From the multiplex PCR reads, TCRdb called clonotypes with MiXCR, one entry per CDR3 protein. The table lists around 280,000 distinct CDR3 sequences, around 15% of them singletons. The sequencing sample was made of blood. Receptors were obtained from a middle-aged woman with Graves' hyperthyroidism. Each CDR3 is given with its conserved first and last residue. Fields, in order: D gene, clone size, V gene, J gene, CDR3 protein, CDR3 DNA. A D gene is named only where the DNA matches it firmly. Clone size appears in some rows only: once, few, many, or a class for an expanded clone.

d_gene: -
abundance: many
v_gene: TRBV29-1
j_gene: TRBJ1-1
CDR3aa: CSVVNNRVANTEAFF
CDR3nt: TGCAGCGTTGTAAACAACAGGGTTGCGAACACTGAAGCTTTCTTT

d_gene: -
abundance: many
v_gene: TRBV15
j_gene: TRBJ1-2
CDR3aa: CATSRGTEPGIVTF
CDR3nt: TGTGCCACCAGCAGAGGGACAGAACCGGGAATCGTCACCTTC

d_gene: TRBD2
abundance: many
v_gene: TRBV14
j_gene: TRBJ2-7
CDR3aa: CASSQDGIAGAYEQYF
CDR3nt: TGTGCCAGCAGCCAAGATGGTATAGCGGGAGCCTACGAGCAGTACTTC

d_gene: TRBD1
abundance: -
v_gene: TRBV12-3/TRBV12-4
j_gene: TRBJ1-1
CDR3aa: CASSPWDRAIEAFF
CDR3nt: TGTGCCAGCAGCCCCTGGGACAGGGCGATTGAAGCTTTCTTT

d_gene: -
abundance: many
v_gene: TRBV3-1
j_gene: TRBJ2-6
CDR3aa: CASSQAGTGANVLTF
CDR3nt: TGTGCCAGCAGCCAAGCAGGGACTGGGGCCAACGTCCTGACTTTC

d_gene: -
abundance: many
v_gene: TRBV27
j_gene: TRBJ2-1
CDR3aa: CASSLIGYNEQFF
CDR3nt: TGTGCCAGCAGTTTAATCGGCTACAATGAGCAGTTCTTC

d_gene: TRBD1
abundance: many
v_gene: TRBV2
j_gene: TRBJ2-7
CDR3aa: CASKGTGTLYEQYF
CDR3nt: TGTGCCAGCAAGGGGACAGGGACCCTATACGAGCAGTACTTC

d_gene: TRBD1
abundance: many
v_gene: TRBV3-1
j_gene: TRBJ1-4
CDR3aa: CASTPDRGGEKLFF
CDR3nt: TGTGCCAGCACCCCAGACAGGGGGGGAGAAAAACTGTTTTTT

d_gene: TRBD2
abundance: -
v_gene: TRBV5-4
j_gene: TRBJ2-5
CDR3aa: CASSPTSGSIETQYF
CDR3nt: TGTGCCAGCAGCCCAACTAGCGGGAGTATAGAGACCCAGTACTTC

d_gene: TRBD1
abundance: many
v_gene: TRBV6-1
j_gene: TRBJ1-2
CDR3aa: CASSTGQGPSRYGYTF
CDR3nt: TGTGCCAGCAGCACTGGACAGGGACCGTCTCGCTATGGCTACACCTTC

d_gene: TRBD1
abundance: many
v_gene: TRBV7-3
j_gene: TRBJ1-1
CDR3aa: CASSLTGTVNTEAFF
CDR3nt: TGTGCCAGCAGCTTGACCGGGACAGTGAACACTGAAGCTTTCTTT

d_gene: TRBD1
abundance: -
v_gene: TRBV24-1
j_gene: TRBJ1-1
CDR3aa: CATRSNRGRNTEAFF
CDR3nt: TGTGCCACCAGATCAAACAGGGGGCGGAACACTGAAGCTTTCTTT

d_gene: -
abundance: many
v_gene: TRBV20-1
j_gene: TRBJ1-1
CDR3aa: CSARDRRANTEAFF
CDR3nt: TGCAGTGCTAGAGATCGTAGGGCGAACACTGAAGCTTTCTTT

d_gene: -
abundance: few
v_gene: TRBV20-1
j_gene: TRBJ2-1
CDR3aa: CSARSMRDEQFF
CDR3nt: TGCAGTGCTAGATCTATGCGCGATGAGCAGTTCTTC

d_gene: TRBD1
abundance: few
v_gene: TRBV20-1
j_gene: TRBJ1-1
CDR3aa: CSARDPHRGYGNTEAFF
CDR3nt: TGCAGTGCTAGAGATCCGCACAGGGGCTACGGGAACACTGAAGCTTTCTTT

d_gene: -
abundance: -
v_gene: TRBV14
j_gene: TRBJ2-5
CDR3aa: CASSRQDLSRETQYF
CDR3nt: TGTGCCAGCAGCCGACAGGACCTGTCTAGGGAGACCCAGTACTTC

d_gene: -
abundance: many
v_gene: TRBV7-2
j_gene: TRBJ2-3
CDR3aa: CASSLSMDTQYF
CDR3nt: TGTGCCAGCAGCTTAAGTATGGATACGCAGTATTTT

d_gene: TRBD1
abundance: -
v_gene: TRBV7-9
j_gene: TRBJ2-7
CDR3aa: CASSDRGARYEQYF
CDR3nt: TGTGCCAGCAGCGACAGGGGGGCGAGGTACGAGCAGTACTTC

d_gene: TRBD1
abundance: many
v_gene: TRBV2
j_gene: TRBJ1-5
CDR3aa: CASRRQGKDQPQHF
CDR3nt: TGTGCCAGCAGGCGACAGGGGAAGGATCAGCCCCAGCATTTT

d_gene: -
abundance: many
v_gene: TRBV11-2
j_gene: TRBJ2-7
CDR3aa: CASSLTHYEQYF
CDR3nt: TGTGCCAGCAGCTTAACACACTACGAGCAGTACTTC

d_gene: -
abundance: many
v_gene: TRBV12-3/TRBV12-4
j_gene: TRBJ2-1
CDR3aa: CASSFPTRGNEQFF
CDR3nt: TGTGCCAGCAGTTTTCCGACTAGGGGCAATGAGCAGTTCTTC